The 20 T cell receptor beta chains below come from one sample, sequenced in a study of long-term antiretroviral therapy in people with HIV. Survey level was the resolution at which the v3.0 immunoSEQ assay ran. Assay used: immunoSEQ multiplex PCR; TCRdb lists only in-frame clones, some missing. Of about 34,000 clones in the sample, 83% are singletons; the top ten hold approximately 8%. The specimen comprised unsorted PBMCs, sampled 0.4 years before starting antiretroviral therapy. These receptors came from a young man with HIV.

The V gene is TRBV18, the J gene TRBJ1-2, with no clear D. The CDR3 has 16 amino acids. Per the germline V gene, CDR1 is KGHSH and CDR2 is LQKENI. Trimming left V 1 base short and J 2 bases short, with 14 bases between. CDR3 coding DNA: TGTGCCAGCTCACCACAATTGGAAGGAGGAAACTATGGCTACACCTTC. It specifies CASSPQLEGGNYGYTF.

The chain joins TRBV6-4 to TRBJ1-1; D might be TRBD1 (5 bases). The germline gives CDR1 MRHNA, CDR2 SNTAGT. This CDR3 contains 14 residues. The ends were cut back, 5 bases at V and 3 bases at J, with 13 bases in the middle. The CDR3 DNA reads TGTGCCAGCAGTAAAACGGGGGGTGACACTGAAGCTTTCTTT. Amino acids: CASSKTGGDTEAFF.

The CDR3 reads CASSVGGSYASGYTF. CDR3 nucleotides: TGTGCCAGCAGCGTAGGAGGGTCTTATGCGAGTGGCTACACCTTC. The chain is built from TRBV9 and TRBJ1-2; no clear D gene. CDR1 is SGDLS and CDR2 is YYNGEE in the germline V gene. Between the trimmed V and J ends, which lost 0 bases and 7 bases, there was a span of 16 bases. The CDR3 has 15 residues. Full variable domain (remainder filled in from reference TRBV9 and TRBJ1-2): DSGVTQTPKHLITATGQRVTLRCSPRSGDLSVYWYQQSLDQGLQFLIQYYNGEERAKGNILERFSAQQFPDLHSELNLSSLELGDSALYFCASSVGGSYASGYTFGSGTRLTVV.

CDR3 sequence: CASTPWAGSTDTQYF. The CDR3 bases are TGTGCCAGTACCCCGTGGGCGGGAAGCACAGATACGCAGTATTTT. The genes are TRBV19 and TRBJ2-3, with D tentatively TRBD2 (6 bases). The CDR3 runs 15 residues. The V and J ends lost 7 bases and 0 bases respectively, with 14 bases between them. CDR1 and CDR2 from the germline V gene are LNHDA and SQIVND (reference sequence).

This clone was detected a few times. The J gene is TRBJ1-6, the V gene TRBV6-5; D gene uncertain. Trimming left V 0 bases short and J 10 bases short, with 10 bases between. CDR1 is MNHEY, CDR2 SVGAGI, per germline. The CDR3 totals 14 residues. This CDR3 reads CASSYSARGSPLHF. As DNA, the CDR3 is TGTGCCAGCAGTTACTCGGCTCGGGGATCACCCCTCCACTTT.

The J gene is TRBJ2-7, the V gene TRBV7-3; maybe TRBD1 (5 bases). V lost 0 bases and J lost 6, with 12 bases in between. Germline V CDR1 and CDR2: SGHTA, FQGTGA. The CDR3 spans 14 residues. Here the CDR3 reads CASSLTHRTVEQYF. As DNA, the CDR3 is TGTGCCAGCAGCTTAACCCACAGGACGGTCGAGCAGTACTTC.

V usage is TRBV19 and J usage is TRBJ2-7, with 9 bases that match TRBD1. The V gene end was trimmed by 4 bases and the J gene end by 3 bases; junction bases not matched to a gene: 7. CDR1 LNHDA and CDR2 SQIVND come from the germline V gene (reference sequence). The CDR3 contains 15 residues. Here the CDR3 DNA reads TGTGCCAGTAGTACCGCGGGACAGGGCTTCTACGAGCAGTACTTC. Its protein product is CASSTAGQGFYEQYF.

CDR3 residues: CASSPRQGAGYEQYF. In DNA form, the CDR3 reads TGTGCCAGCAGCCCCCGGCAGGGTGCGGGGTACGAGCAGTACTTC. This chain uses TRBV13 with TRBJ2-7; possibly TRBD2 for D (6 bases). Trimming cost V 5 bases and J 4 bases, with 18 bases left between them. The V gene's germline CDR1 is PRHDT and CDR2 FYEKMQ (reference sequence). This CDR3 is 15 amino acids long.

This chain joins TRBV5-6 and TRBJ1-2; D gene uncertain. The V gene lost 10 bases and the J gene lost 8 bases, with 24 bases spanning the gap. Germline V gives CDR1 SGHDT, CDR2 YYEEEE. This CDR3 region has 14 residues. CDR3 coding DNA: TGTGCCTCCCAAGACCTTGCCAGGATGGGGGGCTACACCTTC. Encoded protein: CASQDLARMGGYTF.

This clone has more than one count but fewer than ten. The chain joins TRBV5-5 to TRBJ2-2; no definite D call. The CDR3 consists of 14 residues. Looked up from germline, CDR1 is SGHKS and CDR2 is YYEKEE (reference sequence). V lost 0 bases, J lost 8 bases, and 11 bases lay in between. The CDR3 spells CASSLGTAWGELFF. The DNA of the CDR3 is TGTGCCAGCAGCTTGGGGACGGCTTGGGGGGAGCTGTTTTTT.

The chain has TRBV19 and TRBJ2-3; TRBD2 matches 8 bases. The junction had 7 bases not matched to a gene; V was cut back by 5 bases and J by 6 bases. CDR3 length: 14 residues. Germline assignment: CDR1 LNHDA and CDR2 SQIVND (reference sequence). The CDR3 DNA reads TGTGCCAGTAGTCCCAGCGGGAGCTCTGATACGCAGTATTTT. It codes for CASSPSGSSDTQYF.

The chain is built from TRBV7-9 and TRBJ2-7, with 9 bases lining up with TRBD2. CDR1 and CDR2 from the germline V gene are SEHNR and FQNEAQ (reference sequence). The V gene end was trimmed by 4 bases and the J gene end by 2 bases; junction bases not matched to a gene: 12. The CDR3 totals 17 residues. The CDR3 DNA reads TGTGCCAGCAGCTCTCTCGGGGGGGCTAGCGGGACCTACGAGCAGTACTTC. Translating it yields CASSSLGGASGTYEQYF.

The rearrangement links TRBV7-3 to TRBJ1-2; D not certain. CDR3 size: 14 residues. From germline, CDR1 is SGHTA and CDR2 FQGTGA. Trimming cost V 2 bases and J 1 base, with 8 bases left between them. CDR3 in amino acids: CASSLGRSNYGYTF. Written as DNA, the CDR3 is TGTGCCAGCAGCTTAGGGCGGAGTAACTATGGCTACACCTTC.

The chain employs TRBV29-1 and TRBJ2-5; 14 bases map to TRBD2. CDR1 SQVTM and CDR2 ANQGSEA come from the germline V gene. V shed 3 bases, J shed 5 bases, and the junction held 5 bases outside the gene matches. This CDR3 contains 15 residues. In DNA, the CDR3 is TGCAGCGTTGACCGCAGGACTAGCGGGAGGGAGACCCAGTACTTC. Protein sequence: CSVDRRTSGRETQYF.

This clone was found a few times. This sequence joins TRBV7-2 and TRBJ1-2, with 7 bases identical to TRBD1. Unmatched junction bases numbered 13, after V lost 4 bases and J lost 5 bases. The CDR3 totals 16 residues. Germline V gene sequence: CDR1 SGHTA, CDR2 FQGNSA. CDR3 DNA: TGTGCCAGCAGCTACGGACAGGCTAGTCAACTATATGGCTACACCTTC. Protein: CASSYGQASQLYGYTF.

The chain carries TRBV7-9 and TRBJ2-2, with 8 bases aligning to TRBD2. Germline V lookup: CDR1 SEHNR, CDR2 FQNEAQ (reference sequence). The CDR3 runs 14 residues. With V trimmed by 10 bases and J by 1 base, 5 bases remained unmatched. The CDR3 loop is CANRAGENTGELFF. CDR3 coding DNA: TGTGCCAATAGAGCGGGGGAGAACACCGGGGAGCTGTTTTTT.

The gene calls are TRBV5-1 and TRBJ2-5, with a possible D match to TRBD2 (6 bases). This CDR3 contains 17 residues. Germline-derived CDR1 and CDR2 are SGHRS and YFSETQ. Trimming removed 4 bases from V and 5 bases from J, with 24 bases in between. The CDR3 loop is CASSTYRELRGKETQYF. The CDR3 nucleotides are TGCGCCAGCAGCACGTACCGGGAGTTAAGAGGGAAGGAGACCCAGTACTTC.

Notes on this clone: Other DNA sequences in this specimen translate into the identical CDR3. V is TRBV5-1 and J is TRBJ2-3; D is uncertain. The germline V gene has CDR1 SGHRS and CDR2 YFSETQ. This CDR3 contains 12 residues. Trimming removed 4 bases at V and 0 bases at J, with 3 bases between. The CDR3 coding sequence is TGCGCCAGCAGCCTAAGCACAGATACGCAGTATTTT. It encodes CASSLSTDTQYF.

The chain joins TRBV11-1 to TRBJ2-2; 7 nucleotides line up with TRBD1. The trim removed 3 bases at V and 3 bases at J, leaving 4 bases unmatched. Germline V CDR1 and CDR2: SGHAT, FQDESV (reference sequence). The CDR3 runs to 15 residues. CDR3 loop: CASSLGTADTGELFF. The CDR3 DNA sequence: TGTGCCAGCAGCTTGGGGACAGCGGACACCGGGGAGCTGTTTTTT.

The CDR3 is CASSLNTDTQYF. CDR3 coding DNA: TGTGCCAGCAGCTTGAATACAGATACGCAGTATTTT. The V call is TRBV5-4, the J call TRBJ2-3, with D unresolved. Germline-derived CDR1 and CDR2 are SGHNT and YYREEE (reference sequence). The CDR3 extends over 12 amino acids. Trimming shortened V by 1 base and J by 3 bases, and 3 bases separated the two germline ends.